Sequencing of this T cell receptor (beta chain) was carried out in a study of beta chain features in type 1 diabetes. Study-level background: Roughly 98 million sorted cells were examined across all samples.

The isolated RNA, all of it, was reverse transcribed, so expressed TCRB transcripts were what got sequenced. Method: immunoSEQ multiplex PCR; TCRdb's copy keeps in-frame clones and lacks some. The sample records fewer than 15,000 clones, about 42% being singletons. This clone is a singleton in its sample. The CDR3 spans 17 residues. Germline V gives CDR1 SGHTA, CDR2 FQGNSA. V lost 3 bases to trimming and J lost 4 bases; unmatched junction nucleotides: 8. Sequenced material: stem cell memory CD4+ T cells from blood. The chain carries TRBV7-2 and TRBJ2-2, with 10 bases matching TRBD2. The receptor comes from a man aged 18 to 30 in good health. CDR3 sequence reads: CASSFTSGAPGTGELFF. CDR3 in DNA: TGTGCCAGCAGCTTTACTAGCGGGGCCCCGGGCACCGGGGAGCTGTTTTTT.